The 21 T cell receptor beta chains reported below all come from one sample, sequenced in a study of shared T cell receptors in the human thymus. Assay: immunoSEQ multiplex PCR; the TCRdb copy retains only in-frame clones and omits some. In the table there are roughly 410,000 clones, 95% of which are singletons. Sequenced sample: thymocytes. The receptors here all came from a human donor.

This chain connects TRBV4-3 to TRBJ2-7; TRBD2 aligns across 8 bases. The junction had 11 bases not matched to a gene; V was cut back by 5 bases and J by 2 bases. The length of the CDR3 is 16 residues. Germline assignment: CDR1 LGHNA and CDR2 YSLEER. For the CDR3, the DNA is TGCGCCAGCAGCGTCGCGGGGGGTGAGGAACCCTACGAGCAGTACTTC. Its translation is CASSVAGGEEPYEQYF.

The chain employs TRBV4-3 and TRBJ2-6; D not certain. Germline CDR1 LGHNA, CDR2 YSLEER. This CDR3 contains 17 residues. V gave up 0 bases and J gave up 1 base, with 10 bases separating them. The DNA for the CDR3 is TGCGCCAGCAGCCAAGATCCTCGCTGTTCTGGGGCCAACGTCCTGACTTTC. It codes for CASSQDPRCSGANVLTF.

V and J are TRBV27 and TRBJ1-2; D gene unclear. The germline V and J ends were trimmed by 6 bases and 4 bases, with 15 bases remaining between them. CDR1 is MNHEY, CDR2 SMNVEV, per germline (reference sequence). The CDR3 extends over 14 amino acids. CDR3 bases: TGTGCCAGCAGCCTACGGAGGGATGGCTATGGCTACACCTTC. As protein: CASSLRRDGYGYTF.

The CDR3 spells CSDSQIIPIASGANVLTF. The CDR3 DNA reads as TGCAGCGATTCGCAGATCATACCCATTGCCTCTGGGGCCAACGTCCTGACTTTC. The chain couples TRBV29-1 to TRBJ2-6; the D is unclear. Deletions cut 7 bases from V and 0 bases from J, with 22 bases between. This CDR3 comprises 18 residues. The germline V gene encodes CDR1 SQVTM and CDR2 ANQGSEA.

CDR3 amino acids: CASSEAGLAGGSGELFF. The CDR3 DNA sequence: TGTGCCAGCAGTGAAGCTGGACTAGCGGGAGGGAGCGGGGAGCTGTTTTTT. V is TRBV2 and J is TRBJ2-2; 15 bases agree with TRBD2. The CDR3 extends over 17 amino acids. The germline V gene encodes CDR1 SNHLY and CDR2 FYNNEI. Trimming at V came to 0 bases and at J to 7 bases, leaving 3 bases not matched to a gene.

This chain links TRBV30 with TRBJ1-2; TRBD1 is a possible D gene (5 bases). V gave up 5 bases and J gave up 2 bases, with 9 bases separating them. This CDR3 has 12 amino acids. Germline CDR1 reads GTSNPN; CDR2 reads SVGIG (reference sequence). The CDR3 loop reads CAWARENYGYTF. CDR3 DNA: TGTGCCTGGGCCAGGGAAAACTATGGCTACACCTTC. The full variable domain, with the rest looked up from reference TRBV30 and TRBJ1-2, is SQTIHQWPATLVQPVGSPLSLECTVEGTSNPNLYWYRQAAGRGLQLLFYSVGIGQISSEVPQNLSASRPQDRQFILSSKKLLLSDSGFYLCAWARENYGYTFGSGTRLTVV.

V is TRBV19 and J is TRBJ2-3, with TRBD2 matching 9 bases. Germline CDR1 and CDR2: LNHDA and SQIVND (reference sequence). The CDR3 sequence is 17 residues long. Trimming cost V 0 bases and J 2 bases; bases outside gene matches: 6. In DNA, the CDR3 is TGTGCCAGTAGTATAGATTGGGCGGGAGGGCCCACAGATACGCAGTATTTT. Translating gives CASSIDWAGGPTDTQYF.

V usage is TRBV10-2 and J usage is TRBJ2-1; D is perhaps TRBD1 or TRBD2 (6 bases each). This CDR3 comprises 15 residues. Trimming cost V 0 bases and J 14 bases, with 20 bases left between them. Germline CDR1 WSHSY, CDR2 SAAADI. This chain's CDR3 is CASSESEGTGAFKFF. As DNA, the CDR3 is TGCGCCAGCAGTGAGTCGGAGGGGACGGGGGCATTCAAGTTCTTC.

V gene TRBV30 combines with J gene TRBJ1-2; TRBD1 aligns across 12 bases. This CDR3 has 15 residues. Germline CDR1 reads GTSNPN; CDR2 reads SVGIG (reference sequence). After removal of 0 bases from V and 6 bases from J, the junction contained 5 bases not matched to a gene. The CDR3 DNA follows: TGTGCCTGGAGTGTACTGGGACAGGGGGCCGATGGCTACACCTTC. It specifies CAWSVLGQGADGYTF.

The genes are TRBV2 and TRBJ1-5; weak D call: TRBD1 (5 bases). The CDR3 is made up of 16 amino acids. Germline CDR1 reads SNHLY; CDR2 reads FYNNEI. V was clipped by 1 base and J by 2 bases, with 12 bases between them. The CDR3 here is CASSEERDFGNQPQHF. The CDR3 DNA reads as TGTGCCAGCAGTGAAGAAAGGGACTTCGGCAATCAGCCCCAGCATTTT.

The chain joins TRBV6-6 to TRBJ2-7; D ambiguous. Trimming cost V 5 bases and J 4 bases, with 12 bases left between them. The germline V gene has CDR1 MNHNY and CDR2 SVGAGI (reference sequence). CDR3 size: 13 residues. CDR3 sequence: CASSPRGSYEQYF. Written as DNA, the CDR3 is TGTGCCAGCAGTCCCCGCGGCAGTTACGAGCAGTACTTC.

The chain uses TRBV27 and TRBJ1-6; D ambiguous. V shed 0 bases and J shed 8 bases, with 8 bases lying between them. The CDR3 is 14 residues long. The germline V gene has CDR1 MNHEY and CDR2 SMNVEV (reference sequence). DNA for the CDR3: TGTGCCAGCAGTTTATCGAGGTGGGATTCACCCCTCCACTTT. As protein: CASSLSRWDSPLHF.

The chain combines TRBV9 with TRBJ2-5; D not certain. Germline V lookup: CDR1 SGDLS, CDR2 YYNGEE. V lost 4 bases and J lost 5, with 21 bases in between. CDR3 length equals 16 residues. CDR3 loop: CASSPHPGRFGETQYF. CDR3 in DNA: TGTGCCAGCAGCCCACATCCGGGCAGGTTCGGGGAGACCCAGTACTTC.

V gene TRBV19 combines with J gene TRBJ2-5; possible D gene TRBD1, 5 bases. The J call may be in error: the DNA end matches TRBJ2-7 better. This CDR3 contains 15 residues. The germline gives CDR1 LNHDA, CDR2 SQIVND (reference sequence). The CDR3 DNA is TGTGCCAGTAGTATCCCAGGGCCAATCCCCTACGAGCAGTACTTC. It yields the protein CASSIPGPIPYEQYF.

This clone was observed a single time. CDR3 loop: CASSLEGLTDTQYF. The CDR3 DNA is TGTGCCAGCAGTTTAGAGGGACTCACAGATACGCAGTATTTT. The chain combines TRBV28 with TRBJ2-3; perhaps TRBD2 as D (6 bases). V was shortened by 2 bases and J by 2 bases, with 8 bases between the two germline ends. Per the germline V gene, CDR1 is MDHEN and CDR2 is SYDVKM. The CDR3 loop spans 14 amino acids.

The chain employs TRBV28 and TRBJ2-1; TRBD1 matches at 11 bases. V was pared by 6 bases and J by 8 bases, with 12 bases of the junction left unmatched. The CDR3 covers 16 residues. Germline V gives CDR1 MDHEN, CDR2 SYDVKM. The CDR3 DNA reads as TGTGCCAGCAGGCTTGGGGTGGACAGGGGGCCCGATGAGCAGTTCTTC. Translating gives CASRLGVDRGPDEQFF.

This rearrangement joins TRBV28 to TRBJ2-7; D not resolved. CDR1 and CDR2 from the germline V gene are MDHEN and SYDVKM. Trimming pared 3 bases from V and 5 bases from J, leaving 8 bases between. CDR3 length: 12 residues. CDR3 in amino acids: CASSFPSDEQYF. CDR3 bases: TGTGCCAGCAGTTTCCCGTCCGACGAGCAGTACTTC.

The rearrangement links TRBV29-1 to TRBJ1-1; D possibly corresponds to TRBD1 (6 bases). Trimming shortened V by 1 base and J by 8 bases, and 11 bases separated the two germline ends. Germline CDR1 SQVTM, CDR2 ANQGSEA. The length of the CDR3 is 12 residues. The CDR3 sequence is CSVEARRGEAFF. The CDR3, as DNA: TGCAGCGTTGAAGCTCGCAGGGGAGAAGCTTTCTTT.

V usage is TRBV7-2 and J usage is TRBJ1-3; no firm D call. This CDR3 has 15 residues. Trimming cost V 3 bases and J 2 bases, with 11 bases left between them. Germline V CDR1 and CDR2: SGHTA, FQGNSA. This CDR3 reads CASSFKGGPGNTIYF. CDR3 nucleotides: TGTGCCAGCAGCTTCAAGGGCGGGCCTGGAAACACCATATATTTT.

This rearrangement joins TRBV5-8 to TRBJ2-1, with D possibly being TRBD2 (7 bases). V lost 6 bases to trimming and J lost 0 bases, with 16 bases between them. Germline assignment: CDR1 SGHTS and CDR2 YDEGEE. This CDR3 comprises 16 residues. This CDR3 reads CASTEGGQFSYNEQFF. CDR3 sequence (DNA): TGTGCCAGCACCGAGGGGGGGCAATTCTCCTACAATGAGCAGTTCTTC.

J is TRBJ2-3 and V is TRBV28; TRBD2 matches at 7 bases. After removal of 2 bases from V and 1 base from J, the junction contained 15 bases not matched to a gene. CDR1 and CDR2 from the germline V gene are MDHEN and SYDVKM. The CDR3 sequence is 19 residues long. Written as DNA, the CDR3 is TGTGCCAGCAGTTTAGCCCTGGGGGGAGGGCCTTTTGGCACAGATACGCAGTATTTT. Translated, it gives CASSLALGGGPFGTDTQYF.